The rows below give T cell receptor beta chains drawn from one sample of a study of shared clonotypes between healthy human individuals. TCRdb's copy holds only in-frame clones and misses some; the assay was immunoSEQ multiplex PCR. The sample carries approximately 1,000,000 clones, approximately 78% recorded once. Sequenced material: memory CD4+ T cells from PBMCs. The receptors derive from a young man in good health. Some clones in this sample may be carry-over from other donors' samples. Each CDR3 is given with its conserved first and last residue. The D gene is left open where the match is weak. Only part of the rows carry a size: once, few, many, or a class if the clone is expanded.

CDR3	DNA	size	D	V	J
CASSGSRADQPQHF	TGTGCCAGCAGTGGGTCCAGGGCTGATCAGCCCCAGCATTTT	.	.	TRBV2	TRBJ1-5
CASSQVPQTQRFF	TGCGCCAGCAGCCAAGTGCCCCAGACTCAGCGGTTCTTC	.	.	TRBV4-1	TRBJ2-1
CASSVRGHDQETQYF	TGTGCCAGCAGTGTCAGGGGGCACGACCAAGAGACCCAGTACTTC	.	TRBD1	TRBV25-1	TRBJ2-5
CAINREGNTGELFF	TGTGCCATCAACAGGGAAGGTAACACCGGGGAGCTGTTTTTT	.	.	TRBV10-3	TRBJ2-2
CASSLGVGNTGELFF	TGCGCCAGCAGCTTGGGTGTAGGGAACACCGGGGAGCTGTTTTTT	.	.	TRBV5-1	TRBJ2-2
CASSLYVRISNQPQHF	TGTGCCAGCAGTTTGTACGTGAGGATTAGCAATCAGCCCCAGCATTTT	few	.	TRBV28	TRBJ1-5
CASSIYGQGRNTIYF	TGTGCCAGTAGTATCTACGGACAGGGTCGAAACACCATATATTTT	.	TRBD1	TRBV19	TRBJ1-3
CASSSPGGPSYEQYF	TGTGCCAGCAGTTCACCGGGAGGGCCGAGCTACGAGCAGTACTTC	few	TRBD2	TRBV28	TRBJ2-7
CASSVAPVTTSSYEQYF	TGTGCCAGCAGCGTAGCCCCGGTCACCACCAGCTCCTACGAGCAGTACTTC	.	.	TRBV9	TRBJ2-7
CASSKREFTGELFF	TGTGCCAGCAGCAAGCGGGAGTTCACCGGGGAGCTGTTTTTT	.	TRBD2	TRBV9	TRBJ2-2
CASSVRDRGLRGYTF	TGTGCCAGCAGTGTCCGGGACAGGGGGCTTCGGGGCTACACCTTC	.	TRBD1	TRBV6-1	TRBJ1-2
CASSVSDADTIYF	TGTGCCAGCAGCGTATCGGACGCAGACACCATATATTTT	.	.	TRBV9	TRBJ1-3
CASSEHRTAEKLFF	TGTGCCAGCAGTGAACATCGGACAGCTGAAAAACTGTTTTTT	few	.	TRBV6-1	TRBJ1-4
CASSPTGTGRPDTQYF	TGTGCCAGCAGCCCCACCGGGACAGGGAGACCAGATACGCAGTATTTT	.	TRBD1	TRBV7-2	TRBJ2-3
CASSWYQGSTEAFF	TGTGCCAGCAGCTGGTATCAGGGTAGCACTGAAGCTTTCTTT	once	.	TRBV5-8	TRBJ1-1
CASLAGGATNEKLFF	TGTGCCAGCCTGGCCGGGGGGGCAACTAATGAAAAACTGTTTTTT	few	.	TRBV2	TRBJ1-4
CASSLGQGWNIQYF	TGCGCCAGCAGCCTGGGACAGGGATGGAACATTCAGTACTTC	many	TRBD1	TRBV5-1	TRBJ2-4
CASISGQGTGVEQFF	TGTGCCAGCATTTCGGGACAGGGGACGGGCGTTGAGCAGTTCTTC	.	TRBD1	TRBV28	TRBJ2-1
CASSASGGYYNEQFF	TGTGCCAGCAGCGCCTCGGGGGGGTACTACAATGAGCAGTTCTTC	.	TRBD2	TRBV9	TRBJ2-1
CASSLVASQASEQYF	TGCGCCAGCAGCTTGGTAGCCTCCCAAGCAAGCGAGCAGTACTTC	.	.	TRBV5-1	TRBJ2-7
CAISSRSHEAFF	TGTGCCATCAGTTCTCGATCGCACGAAGCTTTCTTT	.	.	TRBV10-3	TRBJ1-1
CASTRGGGTEAFF	TGTGCCAGCACCCGAGGGGGTGGGACTGAAGCTTTCTTT	.	.	TRBV28	TRBJ1-1
CASSARTNTGELFF	TGCGCCAGCAGCGCGAGGACGAACACCGGGGAGCTGTTTTTT	.	.	TRBV5-1	TRBJ2-2
CSVRRMGGGSYNEQFF	TGCAGCGTGCGCAGGATGGGCGGGGGATCCTACAATGAGCAGTTCTTC	.	TRBD2	TRBV29-1	TRBJ2-1
CASSQGNWVQGRSERGEKLFF	TGTGCCAGCAGCCAGGGCAATTGGGTACAGGGAAGAAGCGAGAGAGGTGAAAAACTGTTTTTT	many	.	TRBV4-2	TRBJ1-4
CASSSRRREQVFF	TGTGCCAGCAGCTCGAGACGCCGGGAGCAAGTTTTCTTT	.	.	TRBV13	TRBJ1-1
CASSLTGGAGDTQYF	TGTGCCAGCAGCCTGACAGGGGGAGCGGGAGATACGCAGTATTTT	.	TRBD1	TRBV7-3	TRBJ2-3